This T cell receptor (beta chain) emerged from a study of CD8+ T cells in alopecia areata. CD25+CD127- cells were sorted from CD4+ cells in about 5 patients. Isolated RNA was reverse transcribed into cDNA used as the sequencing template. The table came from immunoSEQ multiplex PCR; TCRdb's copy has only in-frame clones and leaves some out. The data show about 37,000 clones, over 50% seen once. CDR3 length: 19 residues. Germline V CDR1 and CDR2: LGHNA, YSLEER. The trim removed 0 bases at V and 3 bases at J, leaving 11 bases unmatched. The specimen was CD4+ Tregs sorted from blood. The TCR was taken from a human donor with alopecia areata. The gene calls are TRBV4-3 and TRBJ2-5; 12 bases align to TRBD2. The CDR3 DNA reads TGCGCCAGCAGCCAAGAGGGGCTAGCGGGGGGGTTAGGCGAAGAGACCCAGTACTTC. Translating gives CASSQEGLAGGLGEETQYF.